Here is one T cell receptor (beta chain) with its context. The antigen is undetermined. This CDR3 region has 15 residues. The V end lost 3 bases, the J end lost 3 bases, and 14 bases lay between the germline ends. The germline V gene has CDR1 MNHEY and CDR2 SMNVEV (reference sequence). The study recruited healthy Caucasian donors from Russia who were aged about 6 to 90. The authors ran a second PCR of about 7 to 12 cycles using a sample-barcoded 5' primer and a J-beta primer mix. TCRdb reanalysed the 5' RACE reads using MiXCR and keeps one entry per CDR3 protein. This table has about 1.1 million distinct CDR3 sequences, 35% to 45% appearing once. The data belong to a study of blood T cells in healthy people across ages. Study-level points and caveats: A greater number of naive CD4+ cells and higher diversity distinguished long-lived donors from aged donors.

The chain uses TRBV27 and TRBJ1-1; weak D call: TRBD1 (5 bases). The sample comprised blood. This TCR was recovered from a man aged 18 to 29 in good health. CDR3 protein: CASSFGQGIDTEAFF. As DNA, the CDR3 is TGTGCCAGCAGTTTCGGGCAGGGTATCGACACTGAAGCTTTCTTT.